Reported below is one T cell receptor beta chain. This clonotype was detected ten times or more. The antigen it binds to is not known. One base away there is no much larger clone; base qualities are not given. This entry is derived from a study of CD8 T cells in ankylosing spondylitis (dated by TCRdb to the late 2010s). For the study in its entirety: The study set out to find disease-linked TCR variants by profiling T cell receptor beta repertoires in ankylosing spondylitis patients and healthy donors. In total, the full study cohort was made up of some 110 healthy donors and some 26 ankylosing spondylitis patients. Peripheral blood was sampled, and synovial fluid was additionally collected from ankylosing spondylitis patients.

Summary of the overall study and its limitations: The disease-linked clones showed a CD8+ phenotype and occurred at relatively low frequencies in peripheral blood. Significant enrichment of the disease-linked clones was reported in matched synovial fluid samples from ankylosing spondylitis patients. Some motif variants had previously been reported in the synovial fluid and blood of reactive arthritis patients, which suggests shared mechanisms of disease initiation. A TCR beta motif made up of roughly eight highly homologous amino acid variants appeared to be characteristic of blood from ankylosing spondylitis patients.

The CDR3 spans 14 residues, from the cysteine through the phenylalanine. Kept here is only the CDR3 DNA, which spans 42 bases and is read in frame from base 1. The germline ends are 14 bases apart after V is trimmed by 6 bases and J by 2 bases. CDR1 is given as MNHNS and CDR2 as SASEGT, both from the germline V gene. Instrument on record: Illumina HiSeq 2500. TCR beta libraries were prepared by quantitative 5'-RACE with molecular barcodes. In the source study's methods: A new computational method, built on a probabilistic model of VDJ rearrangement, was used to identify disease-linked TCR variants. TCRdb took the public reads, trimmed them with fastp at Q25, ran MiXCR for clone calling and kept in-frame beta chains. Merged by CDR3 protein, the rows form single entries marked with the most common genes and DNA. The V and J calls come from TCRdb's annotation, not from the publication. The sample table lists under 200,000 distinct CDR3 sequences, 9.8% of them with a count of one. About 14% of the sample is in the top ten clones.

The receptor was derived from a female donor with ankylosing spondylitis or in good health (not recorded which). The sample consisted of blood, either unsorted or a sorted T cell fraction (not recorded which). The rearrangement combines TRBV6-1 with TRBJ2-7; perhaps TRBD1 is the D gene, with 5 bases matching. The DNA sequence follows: TGTGCCAGCAGCCAGGACACATCTCCCTACGAGCAGTACTTC. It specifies CASSQDTSPYEQYF.